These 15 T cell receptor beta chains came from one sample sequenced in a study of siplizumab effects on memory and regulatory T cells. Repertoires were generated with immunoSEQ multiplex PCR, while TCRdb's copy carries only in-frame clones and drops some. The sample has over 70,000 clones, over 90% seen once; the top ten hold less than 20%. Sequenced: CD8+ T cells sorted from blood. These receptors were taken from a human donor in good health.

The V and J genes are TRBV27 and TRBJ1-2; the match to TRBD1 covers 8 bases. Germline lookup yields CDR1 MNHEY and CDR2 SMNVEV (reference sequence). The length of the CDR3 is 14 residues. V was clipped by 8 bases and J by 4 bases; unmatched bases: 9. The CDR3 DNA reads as TGTGCCAGCGGGTCCCGGGACAGGTCCTATGGCTACACCTTC. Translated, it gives CASGSRDRSYGYTF.

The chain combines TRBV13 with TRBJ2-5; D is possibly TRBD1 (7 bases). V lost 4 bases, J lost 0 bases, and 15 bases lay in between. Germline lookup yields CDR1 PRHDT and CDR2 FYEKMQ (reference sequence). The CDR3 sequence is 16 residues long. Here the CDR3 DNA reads TGTGCCAGCAGCTCCCGACAGGGAGGTTACCAAGAGACCCAGTACTTC. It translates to CASSSRQGGYQETQYF.

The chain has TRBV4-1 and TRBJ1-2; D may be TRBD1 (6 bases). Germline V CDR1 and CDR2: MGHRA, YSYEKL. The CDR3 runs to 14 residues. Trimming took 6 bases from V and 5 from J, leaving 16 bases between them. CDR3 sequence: CASSQLGGKYGYTF. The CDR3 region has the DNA TGCGCCAGCAGTCAACTGGGGGGCAAATATGGCTACACCTTC.

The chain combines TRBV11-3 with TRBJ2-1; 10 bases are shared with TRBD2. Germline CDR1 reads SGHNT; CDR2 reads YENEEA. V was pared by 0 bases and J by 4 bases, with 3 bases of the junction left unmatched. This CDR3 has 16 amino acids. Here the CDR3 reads CASSLETSGPYNEQFF. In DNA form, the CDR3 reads TGTGCCAGCAGCTTAGAGACTAGCGGGCCTTACAATGAGCAGTTCTTC.

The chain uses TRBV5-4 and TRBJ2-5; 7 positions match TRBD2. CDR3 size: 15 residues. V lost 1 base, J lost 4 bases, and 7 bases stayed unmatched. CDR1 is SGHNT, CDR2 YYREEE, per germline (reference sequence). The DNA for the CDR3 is TGTGCCAGCAGCTTGCCCGGAGGGGAGGGAGAGACCCAGTACTTC. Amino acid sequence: CASSLPGGEGETQYF. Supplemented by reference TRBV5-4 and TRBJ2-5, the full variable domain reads ETGVTQSPTHLIKTRGQQVTLRCSSQSGHNTVSWYQQALGQGPQFIFQYYREEENGRGNFPPRFSGLQFPNYSSELNVNALELDDSALYLCASSLPGGEGETQYFGPGTRLLVL.

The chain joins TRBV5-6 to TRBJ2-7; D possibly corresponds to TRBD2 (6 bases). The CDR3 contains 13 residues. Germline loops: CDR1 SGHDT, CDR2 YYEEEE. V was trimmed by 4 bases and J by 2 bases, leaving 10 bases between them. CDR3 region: CASSTGLTYEQYF. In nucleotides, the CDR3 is TGTGCCAGCAGCACCGGACTAACCTACGAGCAGTACTTC.

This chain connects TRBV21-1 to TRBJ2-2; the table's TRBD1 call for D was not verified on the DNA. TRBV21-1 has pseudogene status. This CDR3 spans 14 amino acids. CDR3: CASSNGSPVGELFF. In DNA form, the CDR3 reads TGTGCCAGCAGCAATGGCAGTCCTGTCGGGGAGCTGTTTTTT.

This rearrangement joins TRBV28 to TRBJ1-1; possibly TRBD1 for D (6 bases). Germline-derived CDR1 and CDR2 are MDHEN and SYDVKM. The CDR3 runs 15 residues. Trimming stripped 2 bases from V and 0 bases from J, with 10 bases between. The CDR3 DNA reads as TGTGCCAGCAGTTTAGTAGGGGGAATGAACACTGAAGCTTTCTTT. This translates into CASSLVGGMNTEAFF. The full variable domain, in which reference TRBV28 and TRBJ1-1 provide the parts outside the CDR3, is DVKVTQSSRYLVKRTGEKVFLECVQDMDHENMFWYRQDPGLGLRLIYFSYDVKMKEKGDIPEGYSVSREKKERFSLILESASTNQTSMYLCASSLVGGMNTEAFFGQGTRLTVV.

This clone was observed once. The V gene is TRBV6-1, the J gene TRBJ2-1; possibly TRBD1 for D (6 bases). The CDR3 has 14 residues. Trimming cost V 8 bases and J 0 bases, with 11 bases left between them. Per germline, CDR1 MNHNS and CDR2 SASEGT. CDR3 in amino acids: CASGDTSSYNEQFF. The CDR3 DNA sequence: TGTGCCAGCGGGGACACGAGCTCCTACAATGAGCAGTTCTTC.

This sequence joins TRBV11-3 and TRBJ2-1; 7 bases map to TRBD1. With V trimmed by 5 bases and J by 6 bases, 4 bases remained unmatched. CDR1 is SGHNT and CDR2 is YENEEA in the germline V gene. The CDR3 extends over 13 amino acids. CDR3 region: CASSHRGTNEQFF. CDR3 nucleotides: TGTGCCAGCAGCCACAGGGGAACCAATGAGCAGTTCTTC. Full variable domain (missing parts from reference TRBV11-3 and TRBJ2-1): EAGVVQSPRYKIIEKKQPVAFWCNPISGHNTLYWYLQNLGQGPELLIRYENEEAVDDSQLPKDRFSAERLKGVDSTLKIQPAELGDSAVYLCASSHRGTNEQFFGPGTRLTVL.

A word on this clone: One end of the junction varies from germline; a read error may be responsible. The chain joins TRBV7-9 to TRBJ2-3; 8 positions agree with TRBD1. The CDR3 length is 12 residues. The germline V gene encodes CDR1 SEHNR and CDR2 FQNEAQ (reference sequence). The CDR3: CASSIPMDRDHF. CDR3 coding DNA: TGTGCCAGCAGCATCCCCATGGACAGGGATCATTTT.

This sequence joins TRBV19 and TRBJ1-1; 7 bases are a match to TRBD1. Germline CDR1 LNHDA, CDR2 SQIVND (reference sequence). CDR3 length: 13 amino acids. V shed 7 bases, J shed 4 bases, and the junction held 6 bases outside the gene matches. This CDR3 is CASTDTGVTEAFF. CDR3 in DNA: TGTGCCAGTACCGACACAGGGGTCACTGAAGCTTTCTTT.

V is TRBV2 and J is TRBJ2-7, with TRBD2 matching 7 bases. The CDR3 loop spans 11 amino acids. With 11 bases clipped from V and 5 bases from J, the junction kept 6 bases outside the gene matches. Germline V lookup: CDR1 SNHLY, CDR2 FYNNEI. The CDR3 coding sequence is TGTGCCGGGGGGGTATCCGACGAGCAGTACTTC. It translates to CAGGVSDEQYF.

CDR3 nucleotide sequence: TGTGCCAGCAGTCAGGGACTAGCGGGAGTTGATGAGCAGTTCTTC. Its translation: CASSQGLAGVDEQFF. The chain has TRBV27 and TRBJ2-1; 14 nucleotides match TRBD2. With V trimmed by 5 bases and J by 8 bases, 5 bases remained unmatched. Per the germline V gene, CDR1 is MNHEY and CDR2 is SMNVEV (reference sequence). The CDR3 contains 15 residues.

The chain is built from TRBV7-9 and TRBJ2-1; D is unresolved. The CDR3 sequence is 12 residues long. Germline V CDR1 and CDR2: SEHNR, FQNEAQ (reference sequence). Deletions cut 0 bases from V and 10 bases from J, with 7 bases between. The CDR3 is CASSLASWEQFF. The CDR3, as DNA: TGTGCCAGCAGCTTAGCTAGCTGGGAGCAGTTCTTC.